This entry features one T cell receptor (beta chain) sequence. Its target is unknown. Genomic DNA per cell subset filled all wells of several immunoSEQ plates. Measured with immunoSEQ multiplex PCR; TCRdb has only the in-frame clones, and not every one. The table includes 400,000 to 600,000 clones, roughly 95% detected once. This CDR3 contains 18 residues. Between the trimmed V and J ends, which lost 1 base and 0 bases, there was a span of 18 bases. The germline CDR1 and CDR2 sequences are SGHDT and YYEEEE. The data derive from a study of shared clonotypes between healthy human individuals. Overall study results and limits: Generation probability values for non-shared clonotypes were lower than those for clonotypes shared by all four donors. The donor pool, a small one, limited the genetic and exposure-history diversity represented.

There were no recent acute infections or vaccinations among the donors, who were healthy HIV-negative adults. This rearrangement joins TRBV5-6 to TRBJ2-3, with TRBD1 as a possible D gene (6 bases). Sequenced input: naive CD4+ T cells sorted from blood. The subset: CD45RA+ positively selected. The clonotype was recovered from a woman aged 25 to 39 in good health. The CDR3 loop is CASSLYGGTLTSTDTQYF. The CDR3 coding sequence is TGTGCCAGCAGCTTGTACGGTGGGACACTGACTAGCACAGATACGCAGTATTTT.